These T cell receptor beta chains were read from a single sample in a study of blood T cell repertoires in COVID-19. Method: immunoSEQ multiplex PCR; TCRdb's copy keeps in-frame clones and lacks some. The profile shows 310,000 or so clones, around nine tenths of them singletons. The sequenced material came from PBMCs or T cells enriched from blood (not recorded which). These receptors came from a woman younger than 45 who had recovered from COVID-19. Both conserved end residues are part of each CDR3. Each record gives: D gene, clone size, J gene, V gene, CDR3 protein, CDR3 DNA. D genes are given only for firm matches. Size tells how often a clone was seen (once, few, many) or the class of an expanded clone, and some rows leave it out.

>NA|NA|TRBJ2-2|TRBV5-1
CASSLAVQADTGELFF
TGCGCCAGCAGCTTGGCCGTACAGGCAGACACCGGGGAGCTGTTTTTT
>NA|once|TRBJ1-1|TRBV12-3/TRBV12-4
CASSFSGDAFF
TGTGCCAGCAGTTTCTCAGGGGACGCTTTCTTT
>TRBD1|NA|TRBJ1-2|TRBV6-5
CASSKGQPTNYGYTF
TGTGCCAGCAGTAAGGGACAGCCCACTAACTATGGCTACACCTTC
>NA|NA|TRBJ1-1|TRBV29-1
CSVGAATEAFF
TGCAGCGTGGGGGCGGCCACTGAAGCTTTCTTT
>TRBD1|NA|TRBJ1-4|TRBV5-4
CASSLAGGSRKLFF
TGTGCCAGCAGCTTGGCAGGGGGGTCCAGAAAACTGTTTTTT
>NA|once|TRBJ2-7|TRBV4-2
CASSQEGQGGIEEQYF
TGTGCCAGCAGCCAAGAGGGGCAGGGAGGTATAGAAGAGCAGTACTTC
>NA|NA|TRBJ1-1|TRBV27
CASSFSPGTTEAFF
TGTGCCAGCAGTTTTTCTCCGGGAACTACTGAAGCTTTCTTT
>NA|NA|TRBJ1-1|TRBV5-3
CARSSADTRNTEAFF
TGTGCCAGAAGCTCGGCCGACACAAGGAACACTGAAGCTTTCTTT
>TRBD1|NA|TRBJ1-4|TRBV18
CASSESPGGNEKLFF
TGTGCCAGCTCAGAATCCCCAGGGGGGAATGAAAAACTGTTTTTT
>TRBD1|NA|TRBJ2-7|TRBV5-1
CASSLEGTGGSGEQYF
TGCGCCAGCAGCTTGGAGGGAACAGGGGGATCGGGGGAGCAGTACTTC
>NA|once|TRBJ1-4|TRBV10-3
CAISDSRARGEKLFF
TGTGCCATCAGTGACTCGAGGGCGCGAGGTGAAAAACTGTTTTTT
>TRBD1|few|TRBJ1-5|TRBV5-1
CASSLRGDSAQPQHF
TGCGCCAGCAGCCTGAGAGGGGACAGCGCCCAGCCCCAGCATTTT
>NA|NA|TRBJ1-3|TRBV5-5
CASSLKLDPRGTIYF
TGTGCCAGCAGCTTGAAGTTAGACCCCCGAGGGACCATATATTTT
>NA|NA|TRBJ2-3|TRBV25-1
CASSYPTDTQYF
TGTGCCAGCAGTTATCCCACAGATACGCAGTATTTT
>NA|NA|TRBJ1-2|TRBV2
CASSSNAGGSGYTF
TGTGCCAGCAGTTCGAACGCTGGAGGGTCTGGCTACACCTTC
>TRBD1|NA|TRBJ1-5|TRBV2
CASRKQGAEVQPQHF
TGTGCCAGCAGAAAACAGGGGGCTGAGGTTCAGCCCCAGCATTTT
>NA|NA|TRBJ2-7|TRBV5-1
CASSFLNEQYF
TGCGCCAGCAGCTTCTTAAACGAGCAGTACTTC
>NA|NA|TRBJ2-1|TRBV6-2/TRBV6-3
CASSLGAVIEQFF
TGTGCCAGCAGTCTGGGGGCCGTGATTGAGCAGTTCTTC
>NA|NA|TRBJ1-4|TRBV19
CASTTQRATNEKLFF
TGTGCCAGTACTACCCAGAGGGCAACTAATGAAAAACTGTTTTTT
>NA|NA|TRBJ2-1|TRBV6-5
CASSNLSGQGEQFF
TGTGCCAGCAGTAACCTGAGCGGTCAGGGGGAGCAGTTCTTC
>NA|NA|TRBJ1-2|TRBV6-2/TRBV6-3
CASSYGLDTNYGYTF
TGTGCCAGCAGTTACGGATTGGACACTAACTATGGCTACACCTTC
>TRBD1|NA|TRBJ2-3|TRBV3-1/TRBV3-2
CASSQGGQGGDTQYF
TGTGCCAGCAGCCAAGGCGGACAGGGTGGAGATACGCAGTATTTT
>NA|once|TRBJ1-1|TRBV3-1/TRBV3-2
CASSRLSGVTEAFF
TGTGCCAGCAGCCGCCTCTCGGGAGTCACTGAAGCTTTCTTT
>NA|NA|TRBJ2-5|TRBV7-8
CASSLGWATDEETQYF
TGTGCCAGCAGCTTAGGGTGGGCGACAGACGAAGAGACCCAGTACTTC
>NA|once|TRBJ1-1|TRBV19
CASRNRENTEAFF
TGTGCCAGTAGAAACAGGGAGAACACTGAAGCTTTCTTT
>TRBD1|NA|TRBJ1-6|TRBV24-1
CATSDNRDRDNSPLHF
TGTGCCACCAGTGACAACCGGGACAGGGATAATTCACCCCTCCACTTT
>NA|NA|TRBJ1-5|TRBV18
CASSGDTGRQPQHF
TGTGCCAGCTCAGGGGACACAGGGCGTCAGCCCCAGCATTTT
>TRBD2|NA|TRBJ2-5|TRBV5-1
CASSLTSGDETQYF
TGCGCCAGCAGCCTGACTAGCGGGGATGAGACCCAGTACTTC
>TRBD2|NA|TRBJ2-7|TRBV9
CASSVEGLAGGEQYF
TGTGCCAGCAGCGTAGAGGGGCTAGCGGGGGGCGAGCAGTACTTC